Listed here is a single TCR beta chain. The data are from a study of blood T cell repertoires in COVID-19. Study-wide context: In each case, the material was cDNA or gDNA derived from T cells, B-cell-depleted T cells, or PBMCs.

Per the original data handling: Amplification of reference gene primers provided the estimated nucleated cell counts. The protocol was immunoSEQ multiplex PCR, while the TCRdb copy is restricted to in-frame clones and leaves out a portion. V and J calls and clone size are copied from that table; D and trimming were computed from the DNA. The sample consists of 35,000 to 45,000 clones, around 85% of them appearing once. The clonotype comes from a human donor in a cohort sampled during active COVID-19. Material for sequencing was peripheral blood.

CDR3 nucleotide sequence: TGTGCCAGCAGCTTAACGGCGGGTAGCTATGGCTACACCTTC. It codes for CASSLTAGSYGYTF. This sequence joins TRBV7-8 and TRBJ1-2; D not resolved. CDR3 length equals 14 residues. The germline V and J ends were trimmed by 2 bases and 4 bases, with 11 bases remaining between them. Per the germline V gene, CDR1 is SGHVS and CDR2 is FQNEAQ.